The present T cell receptor (beta chain) was sequenced within a study of blood T cell repertoires in COVID-19. The CDR3 runs to 12 residues. V shed 5 bases and J shed 2 bases, with 8 bases lying between them. In germline, CDR1 is GTSNPN, CDR2 SVGIG (reference sequence). Clones were sequenced by immunoSEQ multiplex PCR, and TCRdb holds only the in-frame ones, with some missing. Of about 170,000 clones in the sample, roughly 88% were seen once. Material: peripheral blood. The rearrangement uses TRBV30 and TRBJ2-3, with no clear D. This TCR came from a man aged 55 to 70 who had recovered from COVID-19. As DNA, the CDR3 is TGTGCCTGGTCCAGGAACACAGATACGCAGTATTTT. Translation: CAWSRNTDTQYF.